This TCR beta chain came from a study of blood T cell repertoires in COVID-19. Sequenced by immunoSEQ multiplex PCR; TCRdb stores in-frame clones only, minus some. The sample contains 150,000 to 200,000 clones, about 88% of which appear only once. After removal of 1 base from V and 7 bases from J, the junction contained 6 bases not matched to a gene. CDR1 is MNHNS, CDR2 SASEGT, per germline. CDR3 length equals 15 residues. The TCR was taken from a woman in her thirties or forties in a cohort exposed to, infected with or recovered from COVID-19 (not recorded which). The sample taken for sequencing was PBMCs or T cells enriched from blood (not recorded which). V and J are TRBV6-1 and TRBJ1-5, with 8 bases lining up with TRBD1. Here the CDR3 DNA reads TGTGCCAGCAGTGAAGACAGGGGGACGGGACAGCCCCAGCATTTT. Translated: CASSEDRGTGQPQHF.